Detailed here is one T cell receptor (beta chain). As yet, its antigen is unknown. The data stem from a study of identifying expanded T cells in peripheral blood. Only in-frame clones appear in the TCRdb table, and some are missing; sequencing was by immunoSEQ multiplex PCR. The repertoire holds 50,000 to 75,000 clones, with around 83% as singletons. Notes on the study in general: Across healthy donors, higher total template counts meant significantly greater two-week count variance.

This CDR3 has 14 amino acids. V lost 5 bases, J lost 3 bases, and 13 bases lay in between. Per germline, CDR1 LNHDA and CDR2 SQIVND (reference sequence). The J gene is TRBJ1-2, the V gene TRBV19; TRBD1 is a possible D gene (5 bases). Sequences were obtained from blood. This TCR came from a person aged 18-70 years in good health. The CDR3 coding sequence is TGTGCCAGTAGTCGGGGGACCGGGGACTATGGCTACACCTTC. It codes for CASSRGTGDYGYTF.